The 27 T cell receptor beta chains given below trace back to one sample, sequenced in a study of Graves' ophthalmopathy and Graves' hyperthyroidism. Amplified TCR beta CDR3 regions were obtained using RNA transcripts as template. HTBI primers were used in a first-round RT-PCR, which preceded a second-round multiplex PCR. TCRdb independently ran MiXCR on the multiplex PCR reads; one entry per CDR3 protein. The table records 230,000 or so distinct CDR3 sequences, less than 55% of them present only once. The specimen sequenced was peripheral blood. These receptors were obtained from an adult man with Graves' ophthalmopathy.

This rearrangement joins TRBV12-3 or TRBV12-4 to TRBJ1-4; TRBD1 might be the D (5 bases). CDR3 length: 14 residues. The V and J ends lost 6 bases and 6 bases respectively, with 14 bases between them. CDR3 DNA: TGTGCCAGCAGGGCTGGGGGGAGTGATGAAAAACTGTTTTTT. This encodes CASRAGGSDEKLFF.

The chain employs TRBV6-5 and TRBJ2-7; D remains ambiguous. Germline V gene lookup returns CDR1 MNHEY and CDR2 SVGAGI. V was trimmed by 6 bases and J by 4 bases, leaving 10 bases between them. The CDR3 is 12 amino acids. CDR3 sequence reads: CASSPDPYEQYF. The CDR3 nucleotides are TGTGCCAGCAGCCCGGACCCTTACGAGCAGTACTTC.

J is TRBJ2-5 and V is TRBV4-1; possibly TRBD1 or TRBD2 for D (5 bases each). The CDR3 runs 15 residues. V lost 6 bases and J lost 0, with 14 bases in between. Germline values: CDR1 MGHRA, CDR2 YSYEKL. CDR3 in DNA: TGCGCCAGCAGGAATACCTGGGACGACCAAGAGACCCAGTACTTC. It yields the protein CASRNTWDDQETQYF.

This clonotype was seen only a few times. The chain couples TRBV7-6 to TRBJ1-5, with D possibly TRBD1 on 5 matching bases. This CDR3 spans 15 amino acids. The germline V gene encodes CDR1 SGHVS and CDR2 FNYEAQ. V lost 5 bases and J lost 9, with 20 bases in between. The CDR3 DNA sequence: TGTGCCAGCAGCCCCGAGCCGGGGGTGGCCTCGCCCCAGCATTTT. This codes for CASSPEPGVASPQHF.

The V call is TRBV7-2, the J call TRBJ1-4; perhaps TRBD1 as D (5 bases). Germline V CDR1 and CDR2: SGHTA, FQGNSA. The V end was cut by 5 bases, the J end by 3 bases, with 16 bases between. This CDR3 region has 16 residues. The chain's CDR3 is CASSQGPQGANEKLFF. The CDR3, as DNA: TGTGCCAGCAGCCAGGGTCCTCAAGGGGCTAATGAAAAACTGTTTTTT.

The chain carries TRBV29-1 and TRBJ2-5, with D unclear. The CDR3 is made up of 13 amino acids. Germline assignment: CDR1 SQVTM and CDR2 ANQGSEA. V shed 5 bases and J shed 5 bases, with 15 bases lying between them. Here the CDR3 DNA reads TGCAGCGTTTCCCTCATAACCCCGGAGACCCAGTACTTC. Translating gives CSVSLITPETQYF. Full variable domain (rest looked up from reference TRBV29-1 and TRBJ2-5): SAVISQKPSRDICQRGTSLTIQCQVDSQVTMMFWYRQQPGQSLTLIATANQGSEATYESGFVIDKFPISRPNLTFSTLTVSNMSPEDSSIYLCSVSLITPETQYFGPGTRLLVL.

The CDR3 DNA sequence: TGTGCCAGCAGCCCGAGCGGGGGGGCATCTCGAGAGACCCAGTACTTC. It yields the protein CASSPSGGASRETQYF. The chain is built from TRBV7-2 and TRBJ2-5; 10 bases are a match to TRBD2. CDR3 length: 16 residues. V trimming: 5 bases; J trimming: 4 bases; junction bases outside the gene matches: 10. CDR1 SGHTA and CDR2 FQGNSA come from the germline V gene. The full variable domain, with the rest looked up from reference TRBV7-2 and TRBJ2-5, is GAGVSQSPSNKVTEKGKDVELRCDPISGHTALYWYRQSLGQGLEFLIYFQGNSAPDKSGLPSDRFSAERTGGSVSTLTIQRTQQEDSAVYLCASSPSGGASRETQYFGPGTRLLVL.

The sample holds a few counts of this clonotype. The chain joins TRBV29-1 to TRBJ2-7; D possibly matches TRBD1 or TRBD2 (6 bases each). The germline CDR1 and CDR2 sequences are SQVTM and ANQGSEA. Trimming cost V 7 bases and J 4 bases, with 14 bases left between them. The CDR3 has 12 amino acids. The CDR3 nucleotides are TGCAGCGCGGCGGGGACAAAATACGAGCAGTACTTC. It codes for CSAAGTKYEQYF.

This clonotype was found many times. V gene TRBV7-9 combines with J gene TRBJ1-2; TRBD1 is a possible D gene (6 bases). V lost 5 bases and J 6 bases, leaving 16 bases between the germline ends. This CDR3 spans 14 amino acids. CDR1 and CDR2 (germline): SEHNR, FQNEAQ (reference sequence). CDR3 sequence reads: CASSPRGGMDGYTF. The CDR3 DNA is TGTGCCAGCAGCCCTCGAGGGGGGATGGATGGCTACACCTTC.

A remark on this clonotype: At one end the junction does not follow the germline gene, possibly because of a read error. The chain carries TRBV20-1 and TRBJ1-5, with D unresolved. Germline loops: CDR1 DFQATT, CDR2 SNEGSKA (reference sequence). This CDR3 is built from 14 residues. The CDR3, as DNA: TGCGGTGCTAGTCCTCCGGCCCCGAATCAGCCCCAGCATTTT. The encoded protein is CGASPPAPNQPQHF.

This chain uses TRBV12-3 or TRBV12-4 with TRBJ1-5, with D possibly TRBD1 on 6 matching bases. The germline V and J ends were trimmed by 7 bases and 0 bases, with 28 bases remaining between them. The CDR3 covers 20 residues. CDR3 nucleotide sequence: TGTGCCAGCACCCTTATTCAGGGGTCGGTTCAAATAAATAGCAATCAGCCCCAGCATTTT. It is translated as CASTLIQGSVQINSNQPQHF.

The V gene is TRBV29-1, the J gene TRBJ2-5; 10 nucleotides align to TRBD1. In germline, CDR1 is SQVTM, CDR2 ANQGSEA. This CDR3 has 13 residues. V was clipped by 8 bases and J by 5 bases; unmatched bases: 8. The CDR3 DNA reads TGCAGCTCCCAAGGGACAGGGGCGGAGACCCAGTACTTC. Translated: CSSQGTGAETQYF.

The V gene is TRBV5-8, the J gene TRBJ2-2; D not resolved. CDR1 is SGHTS, CDR2 YDEGEE, per germline. This CDR3 region has 14 residues. Trimming removed 0 bases at V and 4 bases at J, with 7 bases between. CDR3 amino acids: CASSLEGITGELFF. The CDR3 coding sequence is TGTGCCAGCAGCTTGGAGGGTATCACCGGGGAGCTGTTTTTT.

The chain joins TRBV7-9 to TRBJ2-6; 8 bases are shared with TRBD2. Trimming took 5 bases from V and 2 from J; bases not matched to a gene: 8. Germline values: CDR1 SEHNR, CDR2 FQNEAQ (reference sequence). CDR3 length: 17 residues. Written as DNA, the CDR3 is TGTGCCAGCAGCCCAGACGGCGGGGGGACTGGGGCCAACGTCCTGACTTTC. Amino acids: CASSPDGGGTGANVLTF.

The chain recombines TRBV2 with TRBJ1-1; the D gene is possibly TRBD1 (5 bases). CDR1 is SNHLY, CDR2 FYNNEI, per germline. Deletions cut 5 bases from V and 8 bases from J, with 9 bases between. The CDR3 extends over 11 amino acids. The CDR3: CASSSGREAFF. Written as DNA, the CDR3 is TGTGCCAGCAGTTCGGGACGGGAAGCTTTCTTT.

V is TRBV29-1 and J is TRBJ1-1, with 7 bases lining up with TRBD1. The germline gives CDR1 SQVTM, CDR2 ANQGSEA. Trimming took 0 bases from V and 4 from J; bases not matched to a gene: 14. This CDR3 has 17 amino acids. As DNA, the CDR3 is TGCAGCGTTGAAGATCTCCGTAAGGGGGCATGGAGCACTGAAGCTTTCTTT. Protein: CSVEDLRKGAWSTEAFF.

V gene TRBV7-9 combines with J gene TRBJ1-4, with D perhaps TRBD1 (6 bases). CDR1 is SEHNR and CDR2 is FQNEAQ in the germline V gene (reference sequence). V was shortened by 4 bases and J by 2 bases, with 8 bases between the two germline ends. The CDR3 runs to 14 residues. The CDR3 bases are TGTGCCAGCAGCTCCAGGGGCACTAATGAAAAACTGTTTTTT. This codes for CASSSRGTNEKLFF.

In its sample, this clonotype was seen a few times. J is TRBJ2-7 and V is TRBV29-1, with a weak D call TRBD1 (6 bases). From germline, CDR1 is SQVTM and CDR2 ANQGSEA. V was clipped by 6 bases and J by 0 bases, with 12 bases between them. There are 13 residues in the CDR3. CDR3 sequence reads: CSVITGFSYEQYF. For the CDR3, the DNA is TGCAGCGTAATTACAGGGTTCTCCTACGAGCAGTACTTC.

The chain links TRBV2 to TRBJ2-5, with 12 positions matching TRBD2. The J call may be mistaken, given a closer DNA end match to TRBJ2-1. Germline loops: CDR1 SNHLY, CDR2 FYNNEI. The CDR3 covers 14 residues. The CDR3: CASSVASGGAEQFF. As DNA, the CDR3 is TGTGCCAGCAGTGTCGCTAGCGGGGGGGCCGAGCAGTTCTTC.

This rearrangement joins TRBV24-1 to TRBJ2-7; 11 bases agree with TRBD2. Trimming took 3 bases from V and 3 from J; bases not matched to a gene: 6. The CDR3 has 16 amino acids. Per germline, CDR1 KGHDR and CDR2 SFDVKD. CDR3 bases: TGTGCCACCAGTGATCCCAGTAGCGGGAGGGTCTACGAGCAGTACTTC. This encodes CATSDPSSGRVYEQYF.

This clonotype was counted only a few times. This rearrangement joins TRBV19 to TRBJ2-7; 7 bases match TRBD1. Germline CDR1 is LNHDA and CDR2 is SQIVND (reference sequence). CDR3 length: 14 residues. V shed 3 bases, J shed 4 bases, and the junction held 6 bases outside the gene matches. CDR3 nucleotide sequence: TGTGCCAGTAGTATCGGAAGGGGGCGGTACGAGCAGTACTTC. Translation: CASSIGRGRYEQYF.

As concerns this clonotype: Lacking the conserved final phenylalanine or tryptophan, this CDR3 likely reflects a read error. The chain carries TRBV7-9 and TRBJ1-1; D gene uncertain. V was trimmed by 3 bases and J by 11 bases, leaving 4 bases between them. Germline CDR1 reads SEHNR; CDR2 reads FQNEAQ (reference sequence). The CDR3 totals 9 residues. The CDR3 DNA follows: TGTGCCAGCAGCTTGTCGGCTTTCCTT. Protein sequence: CASSLSAFL.

This clonotype occurred a few times. The chain uses TRBV7-2 and TRBJ1-6, with D possibly matching TRBD1 (6 bases). V lost 0 bases and J lost 1, with 16 bases in between. This CDR3 region has 19 residues. Looked up from germline, CDR1 is SGHTA and CDR2 is FQGNSA. CDR3 amino acids: CASSLAAAGVRSYNSPLHF. The CDR3 bases are TGTGCCAGCAGCTTAGCCGCGGCAGGGGTACGTTCCTATAATTCACCCCTCCACTTT.

This clonotype was seen ten or more times. The chain uses TRBV24-1 and TRBJ1-5, with 10 bases aligning to TRBD1. The CDR3 sequence is 16 residues long. Germline CDR1 is KGHDR and CDR2 is SFDVKD. The J segment lost 2 bases and the V segment lost 7 bases, leaving 7 bases of the junction unmatched. The CDR3 DNA reads TGTGCCACCAGCGATCCCGGGACAGGGGGCAATCAGCCCCAGCATTTT. As protein: CATSDPGTGGNQPQHF.

This clonotype is a singleton in its sample. The chain combines TRBV7-2 with TRBJ1-1; the D is unclear. Trimming cost V 1 base and J 7 bases, with 13 bases left between them. Germline V CDR1 and CDR2: SGHTA, FQGNSA. This CDR3 has 14 amino acids. In DNA, the CDR3 is TGTGCCAGCAGCTTAGTATCGGGAGGCGGTGAAGCTTTCTTT. This translates into CASSLVSGGGEAFF.

The chain is built from TRBV7-2 and TRBJ2-7, with 10 bases that match TRBD2. Germline trimming cut 5 bases from V and 3 bases from J; bases unmatched to any gene: 7. The CDR3 consists of 15 residues. Looked up from germline, CDR1 is SGHTA and CDR2 is FQGNSA. The CDR3 region is CASSPGTSESYEQYF. As DNA, the CDR3 is TGTGCCAGCAGCCCCGGGACTAGCGAGAGCTACGAGCAGTACTTC.

This clonotype has only one observation. The chain recombines TRBV6-5 with TRBJ2-5; the match to TRBD2 covers 10 bases. With the DNA end fitting TRBJ2-7 better, the J assignment may be wrong. Germline V lookup: CDR1 MNHEY, CDR2 SVGAGI. CDR3 length: 15 residues. The CDR3 sequence is CASSRTSGTAYEQYF. The CDR3 DNA reads TGTGCCAGCAGTCGTACTAGCGGGACAGCCTACGAGCAGTACTTC.